Each of the 12 T cell receptor beta chains below was sequenced from the same sample in a study of shared clonotypes between healthy human individuals. This table comes from immunoSEQ multiplex PCR, and its TCRdb copy is limited to in-frame clones, with some not included. The sample contains about 2.3 million clones, 85% to 95% of which appear only once. Material for sequencing was naive CD4+ T cells from PBMCs. Subset meaning: CD45RA+ positively selected. The receptors stem from a man younger than 35 in good health. Some clones in this sample may be carry-over from other donors' samples.

This chain uses TRBV12-5 with TRBJ2-5, with no clear D. The germline gives CDR1 LGHNT, CDR2 FRNRAP. The CDR3 extends over 13 amino acids. V was shortened by 5 bases and J by 6 bases, with 13 bases between the two germline ends. CDR3 sequence: CASGGSEYKTQYF. CDR3 DNA: TGTGCTAGTGGTGGATCCGAATATAAGACCCAGTACTTC.

This chain links TRBV27 with TRBJ2-3; possibly TRBD2 for D (5 bases). The CDR3 runs 14 residues. The V gene lost 3 bases and the J gene lost 10 bases, with 17 bases spanning the gap. Germline V gives CDR1 MNHEY, CDR2 SMNVEV (reference sequence). CDR3 in amino acids: CASSFRPEGGAQYF. CDR3 nucleotide sequence: TGTGCCAGCAGTTTCCGCCCCGAGGGTGGAGCGCAGTATTTT.

The J gene is TRBJ2-5, the V gene TRBV7-2, with TRBD2 identical over 8 bases. The CDR3 is 14 amino acids. Germline CDR1 and CDR2: SGHTA and FQGNSA. V trimming: 5 bases; J trimming: 5 bases; junction bases outside the gene matches: 7. The CDR3 DNA reads as TGTGCCAGCAGCCCCCGGGGGGGCCCGGAGACCCAGTACTTC. It is translated as CASSPRGGPETQYF.

V is TRBV28 and J is TRBJ2-7, with 7 bases identical to TRBD1. The CDR3 is 13 amino acids. Unmatched junction bases numbered 13, after V lost 5 bases and J lost 12 bases. Germline CDR1 is MDHEN and CDR2 is SYDVKM. CDR3: CASSLIPQTGTYF. The CDR3 DNA follows: TGTGCCAGCAGTCTAATCCCCCAGACAGGGACGTACTTC. Full variable domain (rest looked up from reference TRBV28 and TRBJ2-7): DVKVTQSSRYLVKRTGEKVFLECVQDMDHENMFWYRQDPGLGLRLIYFSYDVKMKEKGDIPEGYSVSREKKERFSLILESASTNQTSMYLCASSLIPQTGTYFGPGTRLTVT.

The rearrangement joins TRBV29-1 to TRBJ2-1; 14 bases match TRBD2. The CDR3 is 13 amino acids. In germline, CDR1 is SQVTM, CDR2 ANQGSEA. Germline trimming cut 8 bases from V and 7 bases from J; bases unmatched to any gene: 4. CDR3 residues: CSTGLAGVNEQFF. CDR3 nucleotides: TGCAGCACGGGACTAGCGGGAGTAAATGAGCAGTTCTTC.

The rearrangement joins TRBV29-1 to TRBJ1-2, with D uncertain. Deletions cut 2 bases from V and 0 bases from J, with 10 bases between. The germline gives CDR1 SQVTM, CDR2 ANQGSEA. The CDR3 has 14 residues. The CDR3 region is CSVEWAGTNYGYTF. CDR3 DNA: TGCAGCGTTGAATGGGCAGGAACTAACTATGGCTACACCTTC.

The rearrangement joins TRBV7-2 to TRBJ2-3; D may be TRBD2 (6 bases). This CDR3 is 16 amino acids long. The V end lost 5 bases, the J end lost 4 bases, and 19 bases lay between the germline ends. Germline-derived CDR1 and CDR2 are SGHTA and FQGNSA. CDR3 nucleotide sequence: TGTGCCAGCAGCCCGAGGGCGGCGGGATTGGCAGATACGCAGTATTTT. This encodes CASSPRAAGLADTQYF.

This clone is a singleton in its sample. The J gene is TRBJ2-1, the V gene TRBV12-5; D is ambiguous. Trimming took off 2 bases at V and 10 bases at J, with 9 bases between the two ends. The CDR3 consists of 12 residues. Germline V gives CDR1 LGHNT, CDR2 FRNRAP. As DNA, the CDR3 is TGTGCTAGTGGTTTGAACAGTAGGGAGCAGTTCTTC. Encoded protein: CASGLNSREQFF.

The rearrangement uses TRBV11-2 and TRBJ1-5; TRBD1 might be the D (5 bases). V was cut by 3 bases and J by 5 bases, with 8 bases left in between. This CDR3 comprises 13 residues. The V gene's germline CDR1 is SGHAT and CDR2 FQNNGV. CDR3 sequence (DNA): TGTGCCAGCAGCTTGACAGTGGATCAGCCCCAGCATTTT. It is translated as CASSLTVDQPQHF.

Comment on this clone: Other DNA sequences from this sample encode an identical CDR3 as well. The genes are TRBV5-1 and TRBJ2-7; possibly TRBD2 for D (6 bases). CDR1 is SGHRS and CDR2 is YFSETQ in the germline V gene. Trimming stripped 2 bases from V and 3 bases from J, with 12 bases between. The CDR3 is made up of 14 amino acids. Here the CDR3 reads CASSFSGVVYEQYF. CDR3 nucleotides: TGCGCCAGCAGCTTCTCGGGGGTAGTCTACGAGCAGTACTTC.

The V and J genes are TRBV9 and TRBJ1-2; the D is unclear. V was shortened by 0 bases and J by 1 base, with 10 bases between the two germline ends. Germline CDR1 reads SGDLS; CDR2 reads YYNGEE. The CDR3 loop spans 15 amino acids. CDR3 amino acids: CASSVGPVLNYGYTF. For the CDR3, the DNA is TGTGCCAGCAGCGTAGGACCGGTCCTTAACTATGGCTACACCTTC. Full variable domain (outside the CDR3, taken from reference TRBV9 and TRBJ1-2): DSGVTQTPKHLITATGQRVTLRCSPRSGDLSVYWYQQSLDQGLQFLIQYYNGEERAKGNILERFSAQQFPDLHSELNLSSLELGDSALYFCASSVGPVLNYGYTFGSGTRLTVV.

The V gene is TRBV10-3, the J gene TRBJ1-2; no firm D call. Germline loops: CDR1 ENHRY, CDR2 SYGVKD. Trimming stripped 8 bases from V and 0 bases from J, with 7 bases between. This CDR3 spans 12 amino acids. The CDR3 loop reads CAISQTNYGYTF. The DNA of the CDR3 is TGTGCCATCTCTCAAACTAACTATGGCTACACCTTC.